This T cell receptor (beta chain) was sequenced for a study of T-cell memory formation after mild COVID-19. Study overall: TCR clusters showed largely donor specificity. Study outcomes and limitations: The study detected some responding clones in pre-infection memory, suggesting cross-reactive memory joined. In second-wave clones peaking day 37, SARS-CoV-2 specificity remained unconfirmed.

This clonotype was counted only a few times. Its antigen is unidentified. Constant-segment primers and 5'RACE yielded cDNA libraries for TCR alpha and TCR beta, each carrying sample barcodes and UMIs. TCRdb redid the calling of the 5' RACE reads with MiXCR, one entry per CDR3 protein. The sample records 150,000 to 200,000 distinct CDR3 sequences, 10% to 15% being singletons. Germline-derived CDR1 and CDR2 are LNHDA and SQIVND (reference sequence). Trimming removed 6 bases from V and 0 bases from J, with 14 bases in between. This CDR3 spans 15 amino acids. The clonotype originates from a man aged 18 to 30 who had mild COVID-19 (a few samples of this study predate the infection). Cell type and time point are not known. The sequenced sample consisted of PBMCs or a T cell subset sorted from them (not recorded which). The chain is built from TRBV19 and TRBJ1-1; TRBD1 might be the D (6 bases). CDR3 DNA sequence: TGTGCCAGTAGAAGACAGGTCCGCATGAACACTGAAGCTTTCTTT. The encoded protein is CASRRQVRMNTEAFF.